Described below is a single T cell receptor beta chain sequence and its context. What it binds is not known. Germline loops: CDR1 SGHRS, CDR2 YFSETQ. The CDR3 has 17 residues. Trimming cost V 4 bases and J 2 bases; bases outside gene matches: 14. Naive CD8 populations comprised CD45RO-negative cells positively selected for CCR7, excluding terminally differentiated effector memory CD45RA+ cells. This sample stems from a study of shared clonotypes between healthy human individuals. Study-level results: Donor clonotype sharing was expected to depend on sequencing depth.

Some clones are missing from TCRdb's copy, which holds only in-frame ones; the method was immunoSEQ multiplex PCR. The sample yields about 2.1 million clones, about 92% seen once. Sequenced input: naive CD8+ T cells from PBMCs. V is TRBV5-1 and J is TRBJ2-5, with 7 bases matching TRBD1. This receptor was identified in a man between 18 and 35 years old in good health. Some clones in this sample may be carry-over from other donors' samples. The CDR3 loop reads CASSRPRETGHQETQYF. The CDR3 nucleotides are TGCGCCAGCAGCCGCCCGCGCGAGACAGGGCATCAAGAGACCCAGTACTTC.